Listed below are T cell receptor beta chains from one sample, sequenced in a study of shared clonotypes between healthy human individuals. Generated by immunoSEQ multiplex PCR, the TCRdb table keeps only in-frame clones and is missing some. Among about 530,000 clones listed, roughly 85% were seen once. Sequencing was performed on PBMCs. The receptors shown here come from a woman aged 40 to 49 in good health. Some clones in this sample may be carry-over from other donors' samples. Each CDR3 is given with its conserved first and last residue. A D gene is named only where the DNA matches it firmly. The listing skips clone size in some rows; elsewhere it reads once, few, many or a size class.

>TRBV7-8|TRBJ2-7|-|13|TRBD1
TGTGCCAGCAGCGGGGACAGTCGACACGAGCAGTACTTC
CASSGDSRHEQYF
>TRBV19|TRBJ2-7|-|17|TRBD1
TGTGCCAGTAGTATCCGGCCCTTCAACAGGGGGACCTACGAGCAGTACTTC
CASSIRPFNRGTYEQYF
>TRBV19|TRBJ1-1|-|12|-
TGTGCCAGTAGTCAGCTTGGGGATGAAGCTTTCTTT
CASSQLGDEAFF
>TRBV6-4|TRBJ2-3|-|15|TRBD2
TGTGCCAGCAGCCCGACTAGCGGGAGTGGGGATACGCAGTATTTT
CASSPTSGSGDTQYF
>TRBV5-4|TRBJ2-7|-|16|TRBD2
TGTGCCAGCAGCCCAACCGGGACTAGCGCATCCTACGAGCAGTACTTC
CASSPTGTSASYEQYF
>TRBV18|TRBJ2-5|-|15|-
TGTGCCAGCTCACCGGCCGGGACGAGACAAGAGACCCAGTACTTC
CASSPAGTRQETQYF
>TRBV6-5|TRBJ2-7|-|12|-
TGTGCCACCTTTGACAGGATCAACGAGCAGTACTTC
CATFDRINEQYF
>TRBV6-5|TRBJ2-1|many|11|-
TGTGCCAGCAGTTACCTAAATGAGCAGTTCTTC
CASSYLNEQFF
>TRBV6-6|TRBJ2-7|-|13|-
TGTGCCAGCAGTACCCTAGGACCGGGCGAGCAGTACTTC
CASSTLGPGEQYF
>TRBV5-1|TRBJ2-7|once|15|TRBD1
TGCGCCAGCAGCCGAGGGACAGCCGACTCCTACGAGCAGTACTTC
CASSRGTADSYEQYF
>TRBV10-3|TRBJ2-4|-|17|TRBD2
TGTGCCATCAGCGGGGGGGGCTCGACTCCAAGTTTGGACATTCAGTACTTC
CAISGGGSTPSLDIQYF
>TRBV6-6|TRBJ2-7|-|13|TRBD1
TGTGCCAGCAGTTTTACTCGGAACGGACAGGCGTACTTC
CASSFTRNGQAYF
>TRBV7-2|TRBJ1-5|few|13|-
TGTGCCAGCAGCTTAGGTTCACGGCAGCCCCAGCATTTT
CASSLGSRQPQHF
>TRBV5-1|TRBJ2-5|-|15|TRBD1
TGCGCCAGCAGCATGGGACAGGGCACCCAAGAGACCCAGTACTTC
CASSMGQGTQETQYF